This T cell receptor beta chain appears in the sequencing data of a study of T cells after yellow fever vaccination. The study, taken as a whole, reports: Post-booster reappearance was seen for most primary-vaccination clones (96% CD4, around 91% CD8).

The CDR3 is made up of 17 amino acids. Germline loops: CDR1 LGHNA, CDR2 YSLEER. Synthesis of TCR cDNA relied on 5'RACE template switching, which attached a universal primer site and UMIs. Each CDR3 protein gets one entry after TCRdb re-called the 5' RACE reads with MiXCR. The sample includes some 100,000 distinct CDR3 sequences, roughly 9% seen only once; the top ten take approximately 15%. For this clonotype: The junction does not match germline at one end; this may be a read error.

The sequence came from a man aged 18-30 years who received the YFV17D yellow fever vaccine. V and J are TRBV4-3 and TRBJ1-2, with 8 positions matching TRBD1. The sequenced sample was CD8+ T cells not binding an NS4B(214-222) dextramer, sorted from PBMCs, obtained less than 16 days after the first yellow fever vaccination. The CDR3 nucleotides are TGCGCCAGCAGCCGTACTATAGACAGGGGCCCTAAGTATGGCTACACCTTC. Translating gives CASSRTIDRGPKYGYTF.